This is a list of T cell receptor beta chains from one sample in a study of identical twins. Each CDR3 protein gets one entry after TCRdb re-called the 5' RACE reads with MiXCR. The sample records fewer than 500,000 distinct CDR3 sequences, 13% to 15% being singletons. The sample was also linked to a second study, of yellow fever vaccine responses in identical twins.

Sequenced material: CD4+ T cells sorted from blood. The receptors come from a woman between 18 and 29 years old in good health. The CDR3 runs from the conserved cysteine through the conserved F or W. A D gene is named only where the DNA matches it firmly. Where a row states a size, it is once, few, many or the class of an expanded clone; other rows omit it.

D	size	J	V	DNA	CDR3
TRBD1	many	TRBJ1-2	TRBV6-5	TGTGCCAGCAGTTACGGGGGACAGAACTATGGCTACACCTTC	CASSYGGQNYGYTF
.	few	TRBJ2-2	TRBV2	TGTGCCAGCAGTGACGCAGGCTTAAGGAACACCGGGGAGCTGTTTTTT	CASSDAGLRNTGELFF
TRBD1	.	TRBJ2-7	TRBV5-1	TGCGCCAGCAGCTCCGACAGGGGGCTAAAGCAGTACTTC	CASSSDRGLKQYF
.	few	TRBJ2-6	TRBV4-1	TGCGCCAGCAGCCAAGGGCCATCCGGTTCTGGGGCCAACGTCCTGACTTTC	CASSQGPSGSGANVLTF
.	.	TRBJ2-1	TRBV28	TGTGCCAGCAGTCCGCTACCTAGCCTGTACAATGAGCAGTTCTTC	CASSPLPSLYNEQFF
.	few	TRBJ2-7	TRBV7-2	TGTGCCAGCAGCTTAGATGGGCCTACCTACGAGCAGTACTTC	CASSLDGPTYEQYF
TRBD1	many	TRBJ1-2	TRBV5-1	TGCGCCAGCAGCTTGTCCGGGACAGGGGTCGGCTACACCTTC	CASSLSGTGVGYTF
TRBD2	.	TRBJ2-1	TRBV28	TGTGCCAGCAGTTTACCTAGCGGGAGGGCCTGGTATGAGCAGTTCTTC	CASSLPSGRAWYEQFF
.	few	TRBJ2-7	TRBV7-8	TGTGCCAGCAGTCGAGCAGGTACATCCCGCGAGCAGTACTTC	CASSRAGTSREQYF
.	few	TRBJ2-7	TRBV25-1	TGTGCCAGTAAGGACAGCTTAGTCTACGAGCAGTACTTC	CASKDSLVYEQYF
.	.	TRBJ2-1	TRBV7-2	TGTGCCAGCAGCTTAGTCTTCGGCGGTGAGCAGTTCTTC	CASSLVFGGEQFF
TRBD2	.	TRBJ2-2	TRBV28	TGTGCCAGCAGGAGGACTAGCGGGAACACCGGGGAGCTGTTTTTT	CASRRTSGNTGELFF
.	few	TRBJ1-2	TRBV6-5	TGTGCCAGCAGTTCTTCCAAGAGCTACACCTTC	CASSSSKSYTF
.	few	TRBJ2-1	TRBV11-1	TGTGCCAGCAGCAAGCTTCCGGGACGTGAGCAGTTCTTC	CASSKLPGREQFF
.	few	TRBJ2-1	TRBV7-8	TGTGCCAGCAGCCTGCGGGCCCCCGATGAGCAGTTCTTC	CASSLRAPDEQFF
TRBD1	few	TRBJ2-5	TRBV3-1	TGTGCCAGCAGCCAACCGGGACAGGGTTTGTTCGAGACCCAGTACTTC	CASSQPGQGLFETQYF
.	few	TRBJ2-4	TRBV2	TGTGCCAGCAGCCAGGAGGCCGGGACAAACATTCAGTACTTC	CASSQEAGTNIQYF
TRBD2	many	TRBJ2-1	TRBV5-1	TGCGCCAGCAGCTCCGTTGGTAGCGGGAGTGGGCAGTTCTTC	CASSSVGSGSGQFF
TRBD2	many	TRBJ2-1	TRBV11-2	TGTGCCAGCACCCCGGCGGGGGGGCCCTACAATGAGCAGTTCTTC	CASTPAGGPYNEQFF
.	many	TRBJ2-1	TRBV29-1	TGCAGCATTGTGGGGCCGCGAAGCGGTGAGCAGTTCTTC	CSIVGPRSGEQFF
.	few	TRBJ2-3	TRBV20-1	TGCAGTGCTAGCCTGTTAACAGATACGCAGTATTTT	CSASLLTDTQYF
TRBD2	few	TRBJ2-5	TRBV7-8	TGTGCCAGCAGCTGGCGGGGGGTCGAGACCCAGTACTTC	CASSWRGVETQYF
.	.	TRBJ2-3	TRBV11-3	TGTGCCAGCAGCCTGAGGAGGGCCACAGATACGCAGTATTTT	CASSLRRATDTQYF
.	few	TRBJ1-2	TRBV5-1	TGCGCCAGCAGGGAAGCTAACTATGGCTACACCTTC	CASREANYGYTF
.	many	TRBJ2-7	TRBV12-3/TRBV12-4	TGTGCCAGCAGCTCCGGGCGGGGCGTCTCCTACGAGCAGTACTTC	CASSSGRGVSYEQYF
.	few	TRBJ2-3	TRBV30	TGTGCCTGGACCCCAGCAGATACGCAGTATTTT	CAWTPADTQYF